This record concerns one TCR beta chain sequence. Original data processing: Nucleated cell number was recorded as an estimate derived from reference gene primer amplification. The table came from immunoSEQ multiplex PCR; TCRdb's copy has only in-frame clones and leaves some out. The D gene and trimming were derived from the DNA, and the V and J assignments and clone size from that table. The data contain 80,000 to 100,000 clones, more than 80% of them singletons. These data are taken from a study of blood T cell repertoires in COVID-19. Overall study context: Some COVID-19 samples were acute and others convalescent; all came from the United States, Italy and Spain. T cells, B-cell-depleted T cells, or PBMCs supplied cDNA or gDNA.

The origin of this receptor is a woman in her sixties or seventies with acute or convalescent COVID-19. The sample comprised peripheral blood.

The CDR3 loop reads CASSKERTGECADTQYF. In nucleotides, the CDR3 is TGTGCCAGCAGCAAAGAGAGGACAGGGGAATGTGCAGATACGCAGTATTTT. The chain couples TRBV21-1 to TRBJ2-3; the table names TRBD1, a call not compared with the DNA. TRBV21-1 corresponds to a pseudogene. CDR3 length: 17 amino acids.